Listed here are 32 T cell receptor beta chains from one sample, sequenced in a study of blood T cell repertoires in COVID-19. Profiling relied on immunoSEQ multiplex PCR, and the TCRdb table lists in-frame clones only, not all of them. The top ten hold 3.5% to 4.5% of the sample, which has 250,000 to 350,000 clones, almost 90% seen once. The sequencing sample was made of PBMCs or T cells enriched from blood (not recorded which). These receptors all stem from a young woman with acute COVID-19.

The genes are TRBV9 and TRBJ2-3; no definite D call. From germline, CDR1 is SGDLS and CDR2 YYNGEE. The CDR3 runs 13 residues. Deletions cut 0 bases from V and 5 bases from J, with 7 bases between. CDR3 loop: CASSVGGLDTQYF. In nucleotides, the CDR3 is TGTGCCAGCAGCGTAGGTGGCCTAGATACGCAGTATTTT.

The count of this clone is one. The genes are TRBV28 and TRBJ1-2; 11 nucleotides align to TRBD1. This CDR3 contains 15 residues. Germline CDR1 MDHEN, CDR2 SYDVKM. The ends lost 6 bases at V and 8 bases at J; junction bases unmatched: 11. The CDR3 spells CASSLTGTGGEGYTF. CDR3 DNA: TGTGCCAGCAGCCTTACCGGGACAGGGGGGGAAGGCTACACCTTC.

The J gene is TRBJ1-5, the V gene TRBV11-3; 8 bases line up with TRBD1. Germline V lookup: CDR1 SGHNT, CDR2 YENEEA. CDR3 length equals 17 residues. Trimming at V came to 3 bases and at J to 4 bases, leaving 11 bases not matched to a gene. The CDR3: CASSFLLQGEENQPQHF. The CDR3, as DNA: TGTGCCAGCAGCTTCCTTTTACAGGGGGAAGAAAATCAGCCCCAGCATTTT.

The table lists this clone with a count of one. The gene calls are TRBV7-2 and TRBJ2-7; possibly TRBD1 for D (6 bases). The V gene lost 5 bases and the J gene lost 4 bases, with 12 bases spanning the gap. The CDR3 consists of 13 residues. Germline loops: CDR1 SGHTA, CDR2 FQGNSA. CDR3 coding DNA: TGTGCCAGCAGCCTTAGACAGGATTACGAGCAGTACTTC. Its protein is CASSLRQDYEQYF. Variable domain in full (rest from reference TRBV7-2 and TRBJ2-7): GAGVSQSPSNKVTEKGKDVELRCDPISGHTALYWYRQSLGQGLEFLIYFQGNSAPDKSGLPSDRFSAERTGGSVSTLTIQRTQQEDSAVYLCASSLRQDYEQYFGPGTRLTVT.

On this clone itself: Other DNA sequences within the sample encode an identical CDR3. This rearrangement joins TRBV12-3 or TRBV12-4 to TRBJ1-1; D gene uncertain. This CDR3 contains 13 residues. V lost 6 bases and J lost 1, with 9 bases in between. The CDR3 coding sequence is TGTGCCAGCAGCCCGTCCGGGAACACTGAAGCTTTCTTT. Translation gives CASSPSGNTEAFF.

V is TRBV5-4 and J is TRBJ2-7; a possible D gene is TRBD1 (6 bases). V gave up 4 bases and J gave up 4 bases, with 9 bases separating them. CDR3 length: 12 amino acids. CDR1 is SGHNT and CDR2 is YYREEE in the germline V gene (reference sequence). The DNA of the CDR3 is TGTGCCAGCAGCCTTGACAGGTACGAGCAGTACTTC. It encodes CASSLDRYEQYF.

The V gene is TRBV27, the J gene TRBJ1-5, with D possibly TRBD1 on 5 matching bases. V lost 8 bases and J lost 0, with 14 bases in between. The CDR3 is 15 amino acids. From germline, CDR1 is MNHEY and CDR2 SMNVEV (reference sequence). In DNA form, the CDR3 reads TGTGCCAGCCGCTTTTGGGGGGATAGCAATCAGCCCCAGCATTTT. Its translation is CASRFWGDSNQPQHF.

The V gene is TRBV28, the J gene TRBJ2-5; 7 bases map to TRBD1. The length of the CDR3 is 14 residues. V shed 1 base and J 5 bases; nucleotides not matched to a gene: 4. Germline-derived CDR1 and CDR2 are MDHEN and SYDVKM. The CDR3: CASSLYGTAETQYF. The CDR3 nucleotides read TGTGCCAGCAGTTTATACGGGACAGCGGAGACCCAGTACTTC.

The rearrangement links TRBV28 to TRBJ2-2, with a weak D call TRBD2 (5 bases). CDR3 length: 15 amino acids. Trimming removed 4 bases at V and 5 bases at J, with 14 bases between. Germline V gives CDR1 MDHEN, CDR2 SYDVKM. The CDR3 is CASSSRMPGTGELFF. DNA for the CDR3: TGTGCCAGCAGTTCCAGGATGCCGGGAACCGGGGAGCTGTTTTTT. Using reference TRBV28 and TRBJ2-2 for the parts outside the CDR3, the full variable domain is DVKVTQSSRYLVKRTGEKVFLECVQDMDHENMFWYRQDPGLGLRLIYFSYDVKMKEKGDIPEGYSVSREKKERFSLILESASTNQTSMYLCASSSRMPGTGELFFGEGSRLTVL.

The V gene is TRBV6-6, the J gene TRBJ2-1, with 10 bases that match TRBD2. From germline, CDR1 is MNHNY and CDR2 SVGAGI (reference sequence). The CDR3 contains 17 residues. V dropped 6 bases and J dropped 5; count of bases not matched to a gene: 13. The CDR3 region has the DNA TGTGCCAGCAGCCGAAAGCGTGGACTAGCGGTTAACAATGAGCAGTTCTTC. This encodes CASSRKRGLAVNNEQFF.

The chain joins TRBV6-1 to TRBJ1-2; D not resolved. The length of the CDR3 is 16 residues. The ends were cut back, 2 bases at V and 4 bases at J, with 17 bases in the middle. The germline gives CDR1 MNHNS, CDR2 SASEGT. The CDR3 loop reads CASSEQITASLYGYTF. The CDR3 region has the DNA TGTGCCAGCAGTGAACAAATTACAGCATCTCTCTATGGCTACACCTTC.

The chain carries TRBV19 and TRBJ1-5; the match to TRBD1 covers 8 bases. J was trimmed by 2 bases and V by 1 base; bases with no gene match: 4. Germline V gene sequence: CDR1 LNHDA, CDR2 SQIVND (reference sequence). The CDR3 spans 16 residues. CDR3 bases: TGTGCCAGTAGTATAGCGTCGGGACAGGGCAATCAGCCCCAGCATTTT. Translation gives CASSIASGQGNQPQHF.

The chain links TRBV2 to TRBJ2-5; TRBD2 agrees at 9 bases. The V gene end was trimmed by 2 bases and the J gene end by 4 bases; junction bases not matched to a gene: 11. This CDR3 has 17 residues. Germline-derived CDR1 and CDR2 are SNHLY and FYNNEI. The CDR3 reads CASSETVGSGRGETQYF. The CDR3 DNA is TGTGCCAGCAGTGAAACAGTGGGTAGCGGGAGAGGAGAGACCCAGTACTTC. The full variable domain, in which reference TRBV2 and TRBJ2-5 provide the parts outside the CDR3, is EPEVTQTPSHQVTQMGQEVILRCVPISNHLYFYWYRQILGQKVEFLVSFYNNEISEKSEIFDDQFSVERPDGSNFTLKIRSTKLEDSAMYFCASSETVGSGRGETQYFGPGTRLLVL.

The chain joins TRBV28 to TRBJ1-5; D remains ambiguous. Germline CDR1 is MDHEN and CDR2 is SYDVKM. The CDR3 contains 13 residues. The V end lost 2 bases, the J end lost 8 bases, and 10 bases lay between the germline ends. CDR3 amino acids: CASSLTRGEPQHF. The CDR3 coding sequence is TGTGCCAGCAGTTTAACTCGGGGAGAGCCCCAGCATTTT.

The chain combines TRBV12-3 or TRBV12-4 with TRBJ1-1, with D perhaps TRBD1 (5 bases). V shed 7 bases and J shed 0 bases, with 9 bases lying between them. This CDR3 is 13 amino acids long. CDR3 nucleotide sequence: TGTGCCAGCACCCTGACAGTGAACACTGAAGCTTTCTTT. It is translated as CASTLTVNTEAFF.

V usage is TRBV5-1 and J usage is TRBJ2-7, with D maybe TRBD2 (5 bases). The CDR3 is 15 residues long. The ends were cut back, 0 bases at V and 4 bases at J, with 14 bases in the middle. Looked up from germline, CDR1 is SGHRS and CDR2 is YFSETQ. CDR3 residues: CASSLGADLIYEQYF. The DNA for the CDR3 is TGCGCCAGCAGCTTGGGAGCGGACCTCATTTACGAGCAGTACTTC.

The chain carries TRBV20-1 and TRBJ1-1; D unresolved. CDR3 size: 11 residues. Germline CDR1 and CDR2: DFQATT and SNEGSKA (reference sequence). Between the trimmed V and J ends, which lost 4 bases and 2 bases, there was a span of 5 bases. The CDR3 sequence is CSATSNTEAFF. CDR3 DNA: TGCAGTGCTACTAGTAACACTGAAGCTTTCTTT.

The chain uses TRBV4-1 and TRBJ2-3, with 10 bases matching TRBD1. This CDR3 contains 20 residues. V lost 0 bases, J lost 4 bases, and 16 bases stayed unmatched. The germline gives CDR1 MGHRA, CDR2 YSYEKL. The CDR3 here is CASSQDLLDRGYLRPDTQYF. The CDR3 DNA follows: TGCGCCAGCAGCCAAGATCTCCTGGACAGGGGGTATCTTCGCCCAGATACGCAGTATTTT.

The V and J genes are TRBV27 and TRBJ2-7; 12 bases align to TRBD2. CDR3 length: 17 residues. J gave up 4 bases and V 5 bases, and 12 bases lay outside the gene matches. CDR1 is MNHEY, CDR2 SMNVEV, per germline (reference sequence). CDR3 residues: CASSSDRLAGAFYEQYF. In nucleotides, the CDR3 is TGTGCCAGCAGTAGCGACAGACTAGCGGGAGCATTTTACGAGCAGTACTTC.

This clone was detected once. The chain couples TRBV30 to TRBJ2-2; weak D call: TRBD2 (7 bases). Trimming pared 0 bases from V and 0 bases from J, leaving 17 bases between. The CDR3 is made up of 18 amino acids. The germline CDR1 and CDR2 sequences are GTSNPN and SVGIG (reference sequence). The CDR3 loop reads CAWSVRRGGTSNTGELFF. DNA of the CDR3: TGTGCCTGGAGTGTACGTAGGGGGGGAACTTCGAACACCGGGGAGCTGTTTTTT.

This clone was observed a single time. This chain links TRBV19 with TRBJ1-4; D is uncertain. V was clipped by 5 bases and J by 0 bases, with 10 bases between them. This CDR3 is 15 amino acids long. From germline, CDR1 is LNHDA and CDR2 SQIVND (reference sequence). The CDR3 nucleotides are TGTGCCAGTAGTCTTCAGGTGGCAACTAATGAAAAACTGTTTTTT. Protein product: CASSLQVATNEKLFF.

The chain combines TRBV5-1 with TRBJ2-7; TRBD2 agrees at 8 bases. V trimming: 7 bases; J trimming: 5 bases; junction bases outside the gene matches: 11. This CDR3 region has 14 residues. Germline loops: CDR1 SGHRS, CDR2 YFSETQ. CDR3 sequence: CASGPGGAGNEQYF. CDR3 bases: TGCGCCAGCGGTCCCGGGGGGGCTGGGAACGAGCAGTACTTC.

The V call is TRBV28, the J call TRBJ1-2, with D tentatively TRBD1 (5 bases). The CDR3 contains 15 residues. V dropped 5 bases and J dropped 4 bases, with 17 bases sitting between them. Germline CDR1 is MDHEN and CDR2 is SYDVKM. Here the CDR3 reads CASSAPAGGGYGYTF. DNA of the CDR3: TGTGCCAGCAGTGCCCCGGCCGGGGGGGGCTATGGCTACACCTTC.

The chain's CDR3 is CASSTTSGSDTQYF. As DNA, the CDR3 is TGTGCCAGTAGTACGACTAGCGGGTCAGATACGCAGTATTTT. The chain links TRBV19 to TRBJ2-3; 10 nucleotides align to TRBD2. Germline assignment: CDR1 LNHDA and CDR2 SQIVND (reference sequence). This CDR3 contains 14 residues. Trimming removed 4 bases from V and 4 bases from J; junction bases left unmatched: 2.

The V call is TRBV3-1 (or the pseudogene TRBV3-2), the J call TRBJ2-2; possibly TRBD2 for D (5 bases). Trimming removed 1 base at V and 6 bases at J, with 9 bases between. The CDR3 consists of 14 residues. The germline CDR1 and CDR2 sequences are LGHDT and YNNKEL (reference sequence). The CDR3 DNA reads as TGTGCCAGCAGCCAAGGGGGAGACGCCGGGGAGCTGTTTTTT. Protein product: CASSQGGDAGELFF.

The rearrangement uses TRBV28 and TRBJ1-1; 8 bases agree with TRBD1. This CDR3 has 12 amino acids. The germline CDR1 and CDR2 sequences are MDHEN and SYDVKM. V shed 7 bases, J shed 9 bases, and the junction held 7 bases outside the gene matches. In DNA form, the CDR3 reads TGTGCCAGCAAAGTGACAGGGGAACAAGCTTTCTTT. It codes for CASKVTGEQAFF.

This chain uses TRBV18 with TRBJ2-1, with 8 bases aligning to TRBD2. The germline V gene encodes CDR1 KGHSH and CDR2 LQKENI. Trimming at V came to 4 bases and at J to 8 bases, leaving 10 bases not matched to a gene. CDR3 length: 15 residues. For the CDR3, the DNA is TGTGCCAGCTCACGAGGTAGCGGGATGGATGATGAGCAGTTCTTC. Protein product: CASSRGSGMDDEQFF.

The rearrangement uses TRBV7-3 and TRBJ2-3, with 9 bases identical to TRBD1. Germline V gene data show CDR1 as SGHTA and CDR2 as FQGTGA. CDR3 length: 17 amino acids. Unmatched junction bases numbered 12, after V lost 0 bases and J lost 8 bases. DNA for the CDR3: TGTGCCAGCAGCTTAACTTGGACAGGGGACTCATTGCGTACGCAGTATTTT. Translating it yields CASSLTWTGDSLRTQYF.

The chain joins TRBV24-1 to TRBJ2-7; 10 nucleotides agree with TRBD1. This CDR3 comprises 13 residues. The germline V gene has CDR1 KGHDR and CDR2 SFDVKD. The V segment lost 9 bases and the J segment 5 bases; nucleotides outside the gene matches: 6. CDR3: CATSGDRGDEQYF. Here the CDR3 DNA reads TGTGCCACCTCCGGGGACAGGGGCGACGAGCAGTACTTC.

V and J are TRBV28 and TRBJ2-7, with a tentative D call TRBD2 (5 bases). Germline V lookup: CDR1 MDHEN, CDR2 SYDVKM. V was shortened by 3 bases and J by 1 base, with 13 bases between the two germline ends. The CDR3 has 15 residues. The CDR3 DNA is TGTGCCAGCAGTTTCTTCGGACTCGGATCCTACGAGCAGTACTTC. This translates into CASSFFGLGSYEQYF.

The chain links TRBV7-8 to TRBJ1-5; 10 bases align to TRBD1. This CDR3 contains 15 residues. Germline V gene sequence: CDR1 SGHVS, CDR2 FQNEAQ. Germline trimming cut 5 bases from V and 4 bases from J; bases unmatched to any gene: 5. In nucleotides, the CDR3 is TGTGCCAGCAGCGCCGGGACAGGGGCAAATCAGCCCCAGCATTTT. This translates into CASSAGTGANQPQHF.

This clone is a singleton in its sample. This chain uses TRBV9 with TRBJ1-1; 7 bases are shared with TRBD1. The junction had 7 bases not matched to a gene; V was cut back by 0 bases and J by 5 bases. Germline V gives CDR1 SGDLS, CDR2 YYNGEE. This CDR3 comprises 15 residues. The DNA of the CDR3 is TGTGCCAGCAGCGTAGACACAGGGGCGAGGACTGAAGCTTTCTTT. It encodes CASSVDTGARTEAFF.